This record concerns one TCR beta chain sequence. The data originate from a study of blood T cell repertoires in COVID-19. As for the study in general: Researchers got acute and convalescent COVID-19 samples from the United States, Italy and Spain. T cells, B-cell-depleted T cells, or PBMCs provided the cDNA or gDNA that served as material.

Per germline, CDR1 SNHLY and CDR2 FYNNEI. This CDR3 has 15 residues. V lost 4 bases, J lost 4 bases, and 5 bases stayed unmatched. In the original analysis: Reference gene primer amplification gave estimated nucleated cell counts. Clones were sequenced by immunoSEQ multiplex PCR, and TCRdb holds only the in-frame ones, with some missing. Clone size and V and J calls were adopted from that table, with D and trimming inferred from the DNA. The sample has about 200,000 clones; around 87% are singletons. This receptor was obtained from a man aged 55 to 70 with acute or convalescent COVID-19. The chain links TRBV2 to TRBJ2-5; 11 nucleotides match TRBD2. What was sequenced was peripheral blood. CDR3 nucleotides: TGTGCCAGCAGTGGGATAGCGGGGGGGTTAGAGACCCAGTACTTC. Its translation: CASSGIAGGLETQYF.